This T cell receptor beta chain was sequenced during a study of type 1 and type 2 diabetes patients. Study as a whole: Magnetic bead positive selection isolated CD4+ or CD8+ T cells from PBMCs.

Concerning this clonotype: Possible read error: a much larger clone is one base away.

Each diabetic donor fulfilled classification criteria for either type 1 or type 2. Roughly 10 milliliters of peripheral blood were drawn from each donor. Genomic DNA was the PCR template. Amplification of the beta chain CDR3 used 30 forward and 13 reverse multiplex primers. TCRdb passed the multiplex PCR reads through MiXCR, listing each CDR3 protein once. The repertoire holds around 300,000 distinct CDR3 sequences, with roughly 44% as singletons. The CDR3 has 14 amino acids. V lost 8 bases to trimming and J lost 7 bases; unmatched junction nucleotides: 10. Germline V gene data show CDR1 as LNHDA and CDR2 as SQIVND (reference sequence).

The sequence was collected from a man between 18 and 35 years old with type 2 diabetes. The source material was peripheral blood mononuclear cells (PBMCs). This rearrangement joins TRBV19 to TRBJ2-3; 9 bases fit TRBD1. The CDR3 region is CASGDTGGVYTQYF. For the CDR3, the DNA is TGTGCCAGTGGCGATACAGGGGGCGTCTATACGCAGTATTTT.